The present T cell receptor (beta chain) was sequenced within a study of cytomegalovirus exposure and HLA in healthy donors (dated 2017 in TCRdb). Broadly, across the study: In an earlier analysis of roughly 500 of the donors, approximately 300 Gb of sequence data and roughly 100 million unique TCR beta sequences from approximately 180 million T cells were reported. Around 320 gigabases of sequencing data and 80 million or so unique TCR sequences were included in an early release covering roughly 600 HLA-typed donors. Of the approximately 400 genotyped donors, roughly 76% were placed in the genetic ancestry cluster associated with self-reported Caucasian donors. The aim of the study was to test whether cataloging public T cell receptors could identify signatures of past pathogen exposure. The T cell repertoires of 666 subjects were profiled by immunosequencing and related to cytomegalovirus serostatus. In addition to the first cohort of approximately 670 subjects, a separate validation cohort of 130 or so different subjects was used. High-throughput TCR immunosequencing, statistical association of individual TCRs with disease status, and machine learning were combined to predict cytomegalovirus infection status. In a later analysis, previously published TCR beta repertoires from 550 to 700 donors were re-analyzed and high-resolution HLA genotyping was added so that TCR occurrence patterns could be studied. Rather than using new phenotypic data, the later analysis identified candidate immune exposures from TCR beta sequences and from how often those sequences occurred across donors. To decide whether each TCR beta V gene segment behaved as functional or pseudogenic, an earlier analysis of approximately 600 of the donors relied on high-throughput TCR beta sequencing. Donor age, sex, ethnicity and CMV serostatus were collected together with the repertoire data. A later genetic analysis used genome-wide SNP genotypes for about 65% of the roughly 670 donors, treating that subset as a discovery cohort. All discovery cohort repertoires had been generated using a single sequencing platform. Class I and class II HLA loci were covered by the typing at four-digit resolution. The number of typed donors differed by locus: about 620-640 for A, B, C, DRB1 and DQB1; 522 for DQA1; around 580 for DPA1; and around 470 for DPB1. Several DR-DQ haplotypes were handled as single units for association and clustering, since linkage in the cohort was strong. Among around 400 genotyped donors of the cohort, an average of roughly 230,000 unique TCR beta nucleotide sequences was sequenced per donor, of which 15% to 20% were non-productive.

With regard to this clone: Its cognate antigen has yet to be identified. No base qualities exist here, and no much larger clone lies one base off it.

There are 13 amino acids in the CDR3, from cysteine to phenylalanine inclusive. CDR3 DNA only is kept here, 39 bases in frame from base 1. Trimming removed 10 bases from V and 3 bases from J, leaving 13 bases between the germline ends. CDR1 MDHEN and CDR2 SYDVKM are derived from the germline V gene. In total, roughly 710 healthy bone marrow donors made up the cohort. All cohort members were sampled while nominally healthy, although unrecorded immune exposures were likely present. The donor tested CMV seropositive, placing the donor among the approximately 290 seropositive members of the cohort. A peripheral blood sample was provided by each donor, and peripheral blood mononuclear cells were used for TCR beta sequencing. The Qiagen DNeasy Blood Extraction Kit was used to extract genomic DNA from the blood cell samples. Study-level results and caveats: Because counts were too low, about 15 rarely observed V segments, including chromosome 9 orphons, were left out of the earlier analysis of some 640 of the donors. In both the original and validation cohorts, the classifier was reported to diagnose cytomegalovirus status with high specificity and sensitivity. In a later genetic analysis, fewer N-insertions in productive TCRs were reported among donors in an Asian-associated ancestry cluster than the 666-donor mean. The sequencing pipeline was judged likely to have produced a cluster of highly shared sequence variants as a technical artifact. In a later analysis, about 16,000 TCR beta sequences were associated with specific HLA alleles at a false discovery rate of 0.05. This cohort had only TCR beta chains sequenced, and the lack of alpha or paired-chain data limited which features could be detected. V-gene and J-gene trimming of TCR beta chains was associated with a missense DCLRE1C variant in a later genetic analysis, and the association was replicated in an independent cohort. HLA typing was unavailable for some donors at each locus, so association tests used only the typed subset. Across donors, most TCR sequences were observed very rarely, whereas some public TCRs were present in many individuals. According to a later analysis, TCR association rates differed among HLA loci, with DRB1 alleles showing the most associated TCRs and HLA-C alleles showing the fewest. Correlated functional status among segregating V segments might be attributable to linkage disequilibrium, but an unknown experimental factor could not be ruled out. The 87-base-pair reads could not distinguish some IMGT-functional V segments, including TRBV6-2 and TRBV6-3, so those segments were excluded. In a later analysis, several top co-occurrence clusters were reported to appear linked to parvovirus B19, influenza, CMV and Epstein-Barr virus. Sequencing depth was assumed to be roughly uniform across donors in the presence/absence analyses, though that assumption may not hold. In vitro tests confirmed that a few of the cytomegalovirus-associated TCR beta chains recognize cytomegalovirus antigens. For the cohort, immune exposure information was limited to CMV serostatus. An earlier analysis of around 500 of the donors showed that most TCR beta V segments appeared in productive rearrangements either about 90% or about 30% of the time, which broadly matched IMGT annotations. A further reported finding was that TCR beta sequences accurately predicted the HLA-A and HLA-B alleles for most subjects in the first cohort. In a later analysis, HLA-associated TCR beta chains were found to be more clonally expanded and to have lower generation probabilities than equally common non-associated chains. According to the authors, the approach could potentially be generalized to other disease states and immunological phenotypes. When HLA alleles, especially DR and DQ, strongly co-occurred, TCR associations were difficult to assign to individual alleles. According to a later analysis, most CMV-associated TCR beta chains appeared to be HLA-restricted, and the HLA associations seemed to be driven largely by CMV exposure. A total of 150 to 200 TCR beta chains were listed by the study as associated with cytomegalovirus.

Libraries were built with the immunoSEQ multiplex PCR assay. The multiplex PCR relied on a mix of 60 forward primers for TCR Vbeta segments and 13 reverse primers for TCR Jbeta segments. Amplification of the CDR3 region of rearranged TCR beta genes was performed with a multiplex PCR assay on genomic DNA. Amplified TCR beta libraries were sequenced as 87-base-pair reads on the Illumina HiSeq System. For the original study's pipeline: In a later analysis, 80 million or so unique TCR beta chains were counted across the approximately 620 repertoires, and about 9.9 million of these chains were shared by at least two donors. Raw reads were error-corrected and collapsed into unique sequences by a nearest-neighbor algorithm in which closely related sequences were merged to remove PCR and sequencing errors. V, D and J gene segments were assigned by aligning CDR3 sequences to IMGT reference sequences. For a sequence to be retained, a match of at least six nucleotides to both a V gene segment and a J gene segment was required. A rearrangement counted as productive if the CDR3 had no stop codons and remained in frame with V and J, and every other rearrangement counted as non-productive. Following IMGT convention, CDR3 was defined as the stretch from the second conserved V-encoded cysteine to the conserved J-encoded phenylalanine. Sequences without an unambiguous match to a single V gene segment were excluded from the earlier analysis of about 600 of the donors. An earlier analysis of approximately 590 of the donors classified V segments as functional when productive rearrangements were above 56.7% and as segregating when the standard deviation between donors was above 5%. A statistical classification framework was built to diagnose cytomegalovirus status from the catalog of TCR beta chain sequences. A later analysis assigned V and J genes by comparing TCR nucleotide sequences with IMGT/GENE-DB human TR gene sequences. In a later analysis, CDR3 sequences and most-parsimonious VDJ recombination scenarios were assigned using the TCRdist pipeline. In a later analysis, each TCR beta chain was defined by its CDR3 amino acid sequence together with its V-gene family, and reads without a unique V-gene family were excluded. In a later analysis, 500 to 650 highly shared, low-generation-probability nucleotide sequences were removed to address suspected cross-contamination and a sequencing artifact. For each public chain, a later analysis derived a clonal expansion index from normalized ranks of inferred template counts within each repertoire. In a later analysis, generation probabilities were computed using a VDJ recombination model fitted to out-of-frame rearrangements, and the results were checked against IGoR. Hypergeometric tests were used in a later analysis to score TCR-TCR, TCR-HLA and TCR-CMV co-occurrence, with a repertoire-size bias correction applied to the TCR pairs. To estimate false discovery rates, a later analysis permuted the HLA or CMV assignments 20 times. In a later analysis, co-occurring TCRs were grouped using DBSCAN, with TCRdist sequence similarity added in when clustering inside HLA-allele-positive subsets. Co-occurrence clustering excluded repertoires with fewer than 30,000 or more than 120,000 public chains, plus five with anomalous nucleotide sharing. Imported from immuneACCESS, the table was reduced by TCRdb to in-frame sequences with V and J called. These copies leave out some clones; in studies compared against another copy, an unresolved V gene accounts for under half, and the cause of the remainder is not known. V and J calls and clone size are those listed in that table; D and trimming were worked out from the DNA. The sample table shows 200,000 to 250,000 clones, and over 70% are seen once. The top ten hold approximately 2.6% of the sample.

The sequenced material came from PBMCs. Recombination connected TRBV28 to TRBJ1-5; TRBD1 is a weak D gene call, 6 bases matching. This TCR was recovered from an older woman in good health and CMV-seropositive. The CDR3 protein: CATTDRNNQPQHF. The DNA sequence is as follows: TGTGCCACAACGGACAGAAACAATCAGCCCCAGCATTTT.